The present T cell receptor beta chain was sequenced within a study of human T cells and chemical hapten exposure (dated by TCRdb to about 2021). Study-level background: For sensitization, 2% DPC in acetone was applied to a roughly 2 cm by roughly 2 cm area of upper inner arm skin. Throughout the study period of 20 to 30 weeks, patients also received therapeutic DPC doses to the scalp every week. Patch testing was performed on the upper back with Finn chambers containing 0.01% DPC, and the patch tests were scored after 6 days according to International Contact Dermatitis Research Group standards. The mostly female patient cohort included alopecia areata with under or over 50% scalp involvement, alopecia totalis and alopecia universalis. The libraries were sequenced as a pool, and the TCR yield per sample differed mostly because of small variations in library volumes within the pool. In alopecia patients, the study followed how the peripheral blood TCR repertoire changed in vivo over primary and secondary sensitization to diphenylcyclopropenone (DPC), a hapten. Blood samples were taken from patients before sensitization (week 0) and at 2, 6 and about 24 weeks after DPC sensitization. For TCR sequencing, blood came from approximately 29 alopecia patients at anywhere from one to four time points (pre-sensitization, 2, 6 and 24 weeks).

What the research found in general, with its limitations: After repeated subsampling, changes were observed in the strength of the expansion versus patch-test correlation and in the threshold at which the correlation became significant. All patients had alopecia, a presumed autoimmune disease, so their immune response might differ from that of healthy individuals. Compared with pre-sensitization or healthy control sets, expanded TCRs formed significantly more large CDR3 similarity clusters, which is consistent with antigen-driven responses. The number of TCRs above 1 in 1000 frequency did not change with DPC sensitization; there was no evidence of global repertoire structure alterations. Patch test score correlated positively with the number of PT1 expanded TCRs, reaching significance at thresholds 8, 16 and 32 but not at 4.

According to the study, the label for this sample's time point signals: patch test 1, 2 weeks after DPC sensitization. Explained via the paper, the treatment or condition label denotes: therapeutic diphenylcyclopropenone sensitization with weekly scalp DPC. At every patch-test visit, the blood draw took place before the patch test was put on. Eligible patients were aged 18 to 70, diagnosed with alopecia, deemed suitable for DPC therapy, and excluded if pregnant. Total RNA was isolated from unfractionated whole blood collected in Tempus Blood RNA tubes. Libraries came from RACE. Sequencing used a NextSeq 500. During library preparation, unique molecular identifiers were attached to individual cDNA molecules so that TCRs could be counted quantitatively and reproducibly. For every blood RNA sample, sequencing covered both the TCR alpha and TCR beta chains. Processing in the source paper ran as follows. The median number of TCRs per sample was approximately 98,000, ranging from about 20,000 to 750,000. V, J and CDR3 annotation of the TCR reads was performed with the Decombinator software suite. To make PS versus PT1 abundance plots, every sample was subsampled to the same number of TCRs (28,000). TCRs were defined as expanded if absent before sensitization and observed at least eight times at the 2-week time point. In-frame beta chains were kept once TCRdb had trimmed the public reads at Q25 with fastp and called clones with MiXCR. All rows with the same CDR3 protein become a single entry with the most common DNA and genes. Here the V and J calls rest on TCRdb's processing, not on the authors' analysis. The sample profile shows around 340,000 distinct CDR3 sequences; around 7% of them were found once. The ten biggest clones cover 7% to 10% of the sample.

About this clonotype itself: It has no known antigen specificity. Base qualities were left out, and no much larger clone turns up one base away.

V is cut by 0 bases and J by 10 bases, and the space between the germline ends is 15 bases. The germline V gene (reference sequence) yields LGHDT for CDR1 and YNNKEL for CDR2. The CDR3 covers 14 residues, taking in both the cysteine and the phenylalanine. Only the CDR3 portion is preserved as DNA: 42 bases, with reading frame beginning at the first base. The sequence links TRBV3-1 to TRBJ1-1; the D gene is perhaps TRBD1, on 5 matching bases. The TCR comes from a woman between 18 and 29 years old with alopecia areata. Some clones in this sample may be carry-over from other donors' samples. Sequencing used whole blood, obtained in connection with sensitization to the hapten diphenylcyclopropenone (DPC). CDR3 loop: CASSQDGREIGAFF. The nucleotide sequence is given as TGTGCCAGCAGCCAAGATGGCAGGGAGATTGGAGCTTTCTTT. The variable domain in full, with residues beyond the CDR3 obtained from the reference TRBV3-1 and TRBJ1-1 genes, is DTAVSQTPKYLVTQMGNDKSIKCEQNLGHDTMYWYKQDSKKFLKIMFSYNNKELIINETVPNRFSPKSPDKAHLNLHINSLELGDSAVYFCASSQDGREIGAFFGQGTRLTVV.